A selection of T cell receptor beta chains follows, all from one sample in a study. Each CDR3 protein gets one entry after TCRdb re-called the 5' RACE reads with MiXCR. The sample consists of over 50,000 distinct CDR3 sequences, around 30% of them appearing once. Sequences were obtained from tumor-infiltrating naive CD4+ T cells sorted from the breast tumor. The receptors here all came from a female donor with breast cancer. Each CDR3 is given with its conserved first and last residue. The D gene is left open where the match is weak. Rows give clone size only sometimes, using once, few, many, or a class for an expanded clone.

D gene	clone size	J gene	V gene	CDR3 DNA	CDR3 protein
.	many	TRBJ2-3	TRBV5-1	TGCGCCAGCAGCGCGCGACTTATCGCGGGCGATACGCAGTATTTT	CASSARLIAGDTQYF
TRBD1	.	TRBJ1-5	TRBV20-1	TGCAGTGCTGGAAGGACAGGGGGTCTCGTGCAGCCCCAGCATTTT	CSAGRTGGLVQPQHF
.	few	TRBJ1-5	TRBV15	TGTGCCACCAGCAGAGACCAGACTCAGCCCCAGCATTTT	CATSRDQTQPQHF
TRBD2	.	TRBJ2-1	TRBV7-8	TGTGCCAGCAGATCAACTAGCGGGAGGAGCAATGAGCAGTTCTTC	CASRSTSGRSNEQFF
.	few	TRBJ2-2	TRBV4-1	TGCGCCAGCAGCCAAGAGTCCAGGGTTGCCACCGGGGAGCTGTTTTTT	CASSQESRVATGELFF
.	few	TRBJ2-3	TRBV20-1	TGCAGTGCTAGTGCCCTAGCCGTAGATACGCAGTATTTT	CSASALAVDTQYF
.	.	TRBJ1-1	TRBV24-1	TGTGCCACCAGTGACAGGGTAGGCGCTGAAGCTTTCTTT	CATSDRVGAEAFF
.	many	TRBJ2-3	TRBV20-1	TGCAGTCGCCCCCCCGCACATCCCACAGATACGCAGTATTTT	CSRPPAHPTDTQYF
.	few	TRBJ2-1	TRBV7-3	TGTGCCAGCAGCGAAGCGGGCCGCTCCTACAATGAGCAGTTCTTC	CASSEAGRSYNEQFF
TRBD2	.	TRBJ2-3	TRBV6-2/TRBV6-3	TGTGCCAGCGCCGCTAGCGGACTCCCAGATACGCAGTATTTT	CASAASGLPDTQYF
.	many	TRBJ2-3	TRBV20-1	TGCAGTGCATTCAGGGCTGATACGCAGTATTTT	CSAFRADTQYF
.	many	TRBJ2-3	TRBV9	TGTGCCAGCAGCGTAGGGGTAGGAGATACGCAGTATTTT	CASSVGVGDTQYF
.	few	TRBJ1-3	TRBV30	TGTGCCTGGATCCCTAGGACAACTGGAAACACCATATATTTT	CAWIPRTTGNTIYF
TRBD2	.	TRBJ2-5	TRBV9	TGTGCTAGCAGCACTGGTATAGCGGGAGGAATTGAAGAGACCCAGTACTTC	CASSTGIAGGIEETQYF
TRBD2	many	TRBJ2-1	TRBV6-2/TRBV6-3	TGTGCCAGCAGCCCCTGGACTAGCGGGAGTAGGTACAATGAGCAGTTCTTC	CASSPWTSGSRYNEQFF
.	few	TRBJ2-2	TRBV5-8	TGTGCCAGCAGCTTGGCAGGGCACGCGAACACCGGGGAGCTGTTTTTT	CASSLAGHANTGELFF